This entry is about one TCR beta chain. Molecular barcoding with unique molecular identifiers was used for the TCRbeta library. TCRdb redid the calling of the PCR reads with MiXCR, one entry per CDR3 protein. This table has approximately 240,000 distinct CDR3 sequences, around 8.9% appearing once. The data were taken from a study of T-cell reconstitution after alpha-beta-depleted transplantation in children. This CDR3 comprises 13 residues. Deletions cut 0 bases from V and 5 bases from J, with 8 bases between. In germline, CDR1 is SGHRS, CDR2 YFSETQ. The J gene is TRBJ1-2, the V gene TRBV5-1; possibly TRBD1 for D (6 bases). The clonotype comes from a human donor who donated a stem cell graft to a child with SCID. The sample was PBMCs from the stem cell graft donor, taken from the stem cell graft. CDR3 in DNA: TGCGCCAGCAGCTTGGGGGGGGCGTATGGCTACACCTTC. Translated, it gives CASSLGGAYGYTF.